This T cell receptor (beta chain) was recorded in a study of T cell responses to AZD1222 COVID-19 vaccine. General study findings and limits: Regions 160-218 and 743-854 held dominance among vaccine-associated CD4 TCRs, which spanned spike. Repertoires were obtained only post-peak T cell response.

Generated by immunoSEQ multiplex PCR, the TCRdb table keeps only in-frame clones and is missing some. Of 150,000 or so clones listed, around nine tenths are singletons. V was trimmed by 5 bases and J by 6 bases, leaving 13 bases between them. Germline CDR1 reads LNHDA; CDR2 reads SQIVND (reference sequence). The CDR3 length is 14 residues. The table lists this clone with a count of one. Antigen unknown. The gene calls are TRBV19 and TRBJ2-2; tentatively, D is TRBD2 (6 bases). The sample consisted of peripheral blood, taken on day 0 of MenACWY control vaccination. The clonotype originates from an adult in good health. The DNA of the CDR3 is TGTGCCAGTAGTCCCAACCTAGCGCCCGGGGAGCTGTTTTTT. This sequence encodes CASSPNLAPGELFF.